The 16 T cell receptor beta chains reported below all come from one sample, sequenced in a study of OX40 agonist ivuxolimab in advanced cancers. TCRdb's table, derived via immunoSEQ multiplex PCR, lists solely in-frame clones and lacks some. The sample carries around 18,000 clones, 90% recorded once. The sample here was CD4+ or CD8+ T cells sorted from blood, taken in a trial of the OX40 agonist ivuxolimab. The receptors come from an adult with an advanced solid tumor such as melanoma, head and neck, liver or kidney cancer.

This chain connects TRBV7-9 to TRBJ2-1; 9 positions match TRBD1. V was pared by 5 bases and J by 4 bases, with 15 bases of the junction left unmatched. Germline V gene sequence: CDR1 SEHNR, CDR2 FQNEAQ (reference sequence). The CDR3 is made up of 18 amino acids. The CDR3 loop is CASSRVPGQGRDYNEQFF. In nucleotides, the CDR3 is TGTGCCAGCAGCCGGGTCCCGGGACAGGGAAGAGATTACAATGAGCAGTTCTTC. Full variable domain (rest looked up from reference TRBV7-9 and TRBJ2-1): DTGVSQNPRHKITKRGQNVTFRCDPISEHNRLYWYRQTLGQGPEFLTYFQNEAQLEKSRLLSDRFSAERPKGSFSTLEIQRTEQGDSAMYLCASSRVPGQGRDYNEQFFGPGTRLTVL.

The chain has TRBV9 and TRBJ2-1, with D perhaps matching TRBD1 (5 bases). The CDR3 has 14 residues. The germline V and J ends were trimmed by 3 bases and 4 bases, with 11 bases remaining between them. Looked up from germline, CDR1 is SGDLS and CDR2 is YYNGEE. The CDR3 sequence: CASSGGARYNEQFF. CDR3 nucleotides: TGTGCCAGCAGCGGGGGCGCGAGATACAATGAGCAGTTCTTC.

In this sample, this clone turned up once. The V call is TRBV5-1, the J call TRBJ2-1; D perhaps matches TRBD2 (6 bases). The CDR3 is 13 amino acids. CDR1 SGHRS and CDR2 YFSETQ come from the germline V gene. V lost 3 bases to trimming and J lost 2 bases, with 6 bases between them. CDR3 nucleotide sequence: TGCGCCAGCAGCTGGGGGGCCTACAATGAGCAGTTCTTC. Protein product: CASSWGAYNEQFF.

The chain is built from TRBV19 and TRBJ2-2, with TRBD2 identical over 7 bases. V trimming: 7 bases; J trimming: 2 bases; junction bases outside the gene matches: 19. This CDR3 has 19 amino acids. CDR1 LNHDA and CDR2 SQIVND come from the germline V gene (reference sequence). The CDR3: CASISWAGLQSINTGELFF. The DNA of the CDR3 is TGTGCCAGTATATCCTGGGCGGGACTACAATCCATAAACACCGGGGAGCTGTTTTTT.

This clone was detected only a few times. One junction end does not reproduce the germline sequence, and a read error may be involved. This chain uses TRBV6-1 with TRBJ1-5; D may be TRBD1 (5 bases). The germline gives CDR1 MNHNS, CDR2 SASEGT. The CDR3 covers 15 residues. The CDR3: CASREAPGPGIAQHF. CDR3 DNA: TGTGCCAGCAGAGAAGCTCCAGGGCCCGGGATAGCCCAGCATTTT.

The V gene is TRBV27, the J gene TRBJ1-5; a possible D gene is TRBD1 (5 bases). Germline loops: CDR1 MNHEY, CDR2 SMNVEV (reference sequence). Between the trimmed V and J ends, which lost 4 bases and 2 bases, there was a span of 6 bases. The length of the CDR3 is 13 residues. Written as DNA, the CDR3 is TGTGCCAGCAGTTGGGACGGCAATCAGCCCCAGCATTTT. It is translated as CASSWDGNQPQHF.

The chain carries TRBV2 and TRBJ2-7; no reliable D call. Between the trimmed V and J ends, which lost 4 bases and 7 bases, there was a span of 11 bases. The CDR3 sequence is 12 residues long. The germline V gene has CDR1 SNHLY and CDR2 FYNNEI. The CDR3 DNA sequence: TGTGCCAGCAGTGCGGGTCGGAAAGAGCAGTACTTC. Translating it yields CASSAGRKEQYF.

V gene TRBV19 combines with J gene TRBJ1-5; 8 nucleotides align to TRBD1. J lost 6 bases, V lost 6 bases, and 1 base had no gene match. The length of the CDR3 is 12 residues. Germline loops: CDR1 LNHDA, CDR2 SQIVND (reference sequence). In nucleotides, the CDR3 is TGTGCCAGTAGACAGGGGGGTCAGCCCCAGCATTTT. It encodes CASRQGGQPQHF.

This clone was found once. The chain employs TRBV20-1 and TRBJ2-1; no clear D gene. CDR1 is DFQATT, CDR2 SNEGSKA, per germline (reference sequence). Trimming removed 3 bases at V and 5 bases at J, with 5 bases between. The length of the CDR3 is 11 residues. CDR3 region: CSASFNNEQFF. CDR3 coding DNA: TGCAGTGCTAGTTTCAACAATGAGCAGTTCTTC.

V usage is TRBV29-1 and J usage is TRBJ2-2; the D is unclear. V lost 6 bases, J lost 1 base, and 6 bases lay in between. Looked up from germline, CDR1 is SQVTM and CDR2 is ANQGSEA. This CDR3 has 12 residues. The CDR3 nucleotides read TGCAGCGTCATTAAGAACACCGGGGAGCTGTTTTTT. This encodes CSVIKNTGELFF.

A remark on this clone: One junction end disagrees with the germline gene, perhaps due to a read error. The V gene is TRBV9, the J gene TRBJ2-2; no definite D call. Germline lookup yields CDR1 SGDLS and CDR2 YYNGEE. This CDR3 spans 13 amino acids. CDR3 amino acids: CAGSAENTGELFF. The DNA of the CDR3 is TGTGCCGGCAGCGCTGAAAACACCGGGGAGCTGTTTTTT.

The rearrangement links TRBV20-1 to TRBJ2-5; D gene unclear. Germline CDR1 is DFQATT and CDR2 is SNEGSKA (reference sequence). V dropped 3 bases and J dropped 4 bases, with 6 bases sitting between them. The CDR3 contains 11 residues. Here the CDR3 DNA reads TGCAGTGCTAGCGGTGGAGAGACCCAGTACTTC. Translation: CSASGGETQYF.

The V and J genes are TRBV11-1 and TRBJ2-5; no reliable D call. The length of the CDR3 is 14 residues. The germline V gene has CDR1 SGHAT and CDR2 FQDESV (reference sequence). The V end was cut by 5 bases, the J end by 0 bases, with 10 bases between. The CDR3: CASSLVANQETQYF. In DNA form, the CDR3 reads TGTGCCAGCAGCCTAGTGGCGAACCAAGAGACCCAGTACTTC.

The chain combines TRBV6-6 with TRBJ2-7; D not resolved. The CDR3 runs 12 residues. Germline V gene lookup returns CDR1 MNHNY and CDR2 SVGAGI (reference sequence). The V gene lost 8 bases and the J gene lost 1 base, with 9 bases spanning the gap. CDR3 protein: CASWTNSYEQYF. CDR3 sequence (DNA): TGTGCCAGCTGGACGAATTCCTACGAGCAGTACTTC.

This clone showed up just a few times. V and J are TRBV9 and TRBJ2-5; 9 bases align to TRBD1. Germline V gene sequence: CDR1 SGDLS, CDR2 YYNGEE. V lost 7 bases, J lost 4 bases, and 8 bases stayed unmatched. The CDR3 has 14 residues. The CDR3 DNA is TGTGCCAGCTCCGGGACAGGGCTCGGAGAGACCCAGTACTTC. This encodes CASSGTGLGETQYF.

CDR3 residues: CASSEGLAGQETQYF. The DNA of the CDR3 is TGTGCCAGCAGCGAGGGACTAGCGGGGCAAGAGACCCAGTACTTC. The chain links TRBV9 to TRBJ2-5; TRBD2 agrees at 13 bases. In germline, CDR1 is SGDLS, CDR2 YYNGEE. J gave up 2 bases and V 3 bases, and 1 base lay outside the gene matches. The CDR3 sequence is 15 residues long.